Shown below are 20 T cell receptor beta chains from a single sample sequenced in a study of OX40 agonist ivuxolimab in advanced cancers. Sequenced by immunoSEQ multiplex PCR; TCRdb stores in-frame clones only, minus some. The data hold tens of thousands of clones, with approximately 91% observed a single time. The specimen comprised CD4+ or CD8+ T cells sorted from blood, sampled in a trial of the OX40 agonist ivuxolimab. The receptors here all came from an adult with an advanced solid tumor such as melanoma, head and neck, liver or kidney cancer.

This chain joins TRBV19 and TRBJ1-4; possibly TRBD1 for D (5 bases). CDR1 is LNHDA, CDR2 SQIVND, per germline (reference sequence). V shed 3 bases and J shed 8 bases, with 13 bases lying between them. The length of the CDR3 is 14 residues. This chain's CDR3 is CASSMGVGYEKLFF. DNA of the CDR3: TGTGCCAGTAGTATGGGGGTAGGCTACGAAAAACTGTTTTTT.

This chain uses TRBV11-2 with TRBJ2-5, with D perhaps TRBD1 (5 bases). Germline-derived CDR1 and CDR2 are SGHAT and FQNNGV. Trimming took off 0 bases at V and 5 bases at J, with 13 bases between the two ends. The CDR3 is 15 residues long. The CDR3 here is CASSLDRQGWETQYF. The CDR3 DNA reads TGTGCCAGCAGCTTAGATCGGCAGGGTTGGGAGACCCAGTACTTC. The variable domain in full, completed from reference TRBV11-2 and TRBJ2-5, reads EAGVAQSPRYKIIEKRQSVAFWCNPISGHATLYWYQQILGQGPKLLIQFQNNGVVDDSQLPKDRFSAERLKGVDSTLKIQPAKLEDSAVYLCASSLDRQGWETQYFGPGTRLLVL.

The CDR3: CASSDYGRHTQETQYF. The CDR3 DNA is TGTGCCAGCAGTGATTACGGTCGACACACTCAAGAGACCCAGTACTTC. This rearrangement joins TRBV2 to TRBJ2-5; D not certain. This CDR3 region has 16 residues. The germline V and J ends were trimmed by 3 bases and 2 bases, with 16 bases remaining between them. Germline CDR1 is SNHLY and CDR2 is FYNNEI.

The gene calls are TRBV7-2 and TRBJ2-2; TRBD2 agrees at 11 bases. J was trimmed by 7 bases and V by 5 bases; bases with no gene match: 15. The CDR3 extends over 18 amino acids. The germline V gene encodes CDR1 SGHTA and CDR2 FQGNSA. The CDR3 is CASSQGKTSGSLGGELFF. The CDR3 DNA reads TGTGCCAGCAGCCAAGGAAAAACTAGCGGGAGCTTGGGCGGGGAGCTGTTTTTT. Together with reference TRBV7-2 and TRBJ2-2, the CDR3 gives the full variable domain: GAGVSQSPSNKVTEKGKDVELRCDPISGHTALYWYRQSLGQGLEFLIYFQGNSAPDKSGLPSDRFSAERTGGSVSTLTIQRTQQEDSAVYLCASSQGKTSGSLGGELFFGEGSRLTVL.

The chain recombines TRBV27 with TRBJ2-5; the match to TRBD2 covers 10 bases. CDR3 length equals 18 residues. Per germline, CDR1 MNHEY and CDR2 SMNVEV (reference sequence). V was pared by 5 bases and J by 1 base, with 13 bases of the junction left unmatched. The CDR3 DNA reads TGTGCCAGCAGTCCCAAGGCTAGCGGGAGTGGACGCCAAGAGACCCAGTACTTC. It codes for CASSPKASGSGRQETQYF.

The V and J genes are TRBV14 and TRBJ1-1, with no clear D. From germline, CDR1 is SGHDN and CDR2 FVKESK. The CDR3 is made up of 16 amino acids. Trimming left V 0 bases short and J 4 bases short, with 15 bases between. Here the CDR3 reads CASSQDPGRIGTEAFF. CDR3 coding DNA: TGTGCCAGCAGCCAAGATCCCGGACGGATAGGCACTGAAGCTTTCTTT.

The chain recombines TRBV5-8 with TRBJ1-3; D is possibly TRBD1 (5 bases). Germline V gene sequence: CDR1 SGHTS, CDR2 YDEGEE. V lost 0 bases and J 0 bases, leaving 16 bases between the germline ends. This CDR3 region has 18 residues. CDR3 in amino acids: CASSLGMDWGSSGNTIYF. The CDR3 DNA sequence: TGTGCCAGCAGCTTGGGCATGGACTGGGGCAGCTCTGGAAACACCATATATTTT.

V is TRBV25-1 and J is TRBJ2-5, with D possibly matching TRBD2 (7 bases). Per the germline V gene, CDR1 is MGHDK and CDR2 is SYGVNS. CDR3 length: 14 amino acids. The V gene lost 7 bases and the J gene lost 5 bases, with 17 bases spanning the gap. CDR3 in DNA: TGTGCCAGCACCACCTCCGGGGGGCGGGAGACCCAGTACTTC. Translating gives CASTTSGGRETQYF.

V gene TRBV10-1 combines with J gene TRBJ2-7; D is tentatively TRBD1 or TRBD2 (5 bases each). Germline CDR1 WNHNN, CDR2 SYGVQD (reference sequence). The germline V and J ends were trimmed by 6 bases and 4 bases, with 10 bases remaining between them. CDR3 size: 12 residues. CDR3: CASSPGAYEQYF. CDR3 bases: TGCGCCAGCAGCCCCGGGGCATACGAGCAGTACTTC.

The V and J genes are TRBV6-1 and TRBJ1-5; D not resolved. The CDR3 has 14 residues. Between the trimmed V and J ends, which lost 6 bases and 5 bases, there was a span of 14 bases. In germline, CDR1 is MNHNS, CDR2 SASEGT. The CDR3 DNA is TGTGCCAGCAGGGTAACAGACTTGGATCAGCCCCAGCATTTT. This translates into CASRVTDLDQPQHF.

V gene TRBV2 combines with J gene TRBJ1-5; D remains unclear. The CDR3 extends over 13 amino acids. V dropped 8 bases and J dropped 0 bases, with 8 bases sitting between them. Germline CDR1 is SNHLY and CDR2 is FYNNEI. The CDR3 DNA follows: TGTGCCAGCCAATCAGGTAGCAATCAGCCCCAGCATTTT. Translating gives CASQSGSNQPQHF.

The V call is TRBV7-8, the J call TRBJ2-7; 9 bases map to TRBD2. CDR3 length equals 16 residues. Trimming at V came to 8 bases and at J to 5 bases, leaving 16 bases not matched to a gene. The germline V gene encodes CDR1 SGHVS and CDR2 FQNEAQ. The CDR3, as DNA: TGTGCCAGCGCTCGAGGGATAGCGGGGGCGTTGAACGAGCAGTACTTC. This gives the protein CASARGIAGALNEQYF.

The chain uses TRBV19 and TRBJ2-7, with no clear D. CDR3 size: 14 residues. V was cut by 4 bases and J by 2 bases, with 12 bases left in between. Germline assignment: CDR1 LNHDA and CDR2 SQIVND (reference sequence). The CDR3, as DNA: TGTGCCAGTAGTACTACGGCAGGCCCCTACGAGCAGTACTTC. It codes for CASSTTAGPYEQYF.

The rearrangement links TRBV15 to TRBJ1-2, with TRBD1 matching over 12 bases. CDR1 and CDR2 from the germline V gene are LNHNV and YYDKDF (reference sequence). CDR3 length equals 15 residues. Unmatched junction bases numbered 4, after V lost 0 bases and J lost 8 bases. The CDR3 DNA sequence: TGTGCCACCAGCAGAGAGTCCGGGACAGGGGGCGGCTACACCTTC. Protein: CATSRESGTGGGYTF.

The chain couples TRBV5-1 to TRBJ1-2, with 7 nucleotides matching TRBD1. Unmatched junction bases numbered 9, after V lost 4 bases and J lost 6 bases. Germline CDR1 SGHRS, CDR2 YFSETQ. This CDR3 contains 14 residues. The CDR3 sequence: CASSPGQKVDGYTF. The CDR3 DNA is TGCGCCAGCAGCCCGGGACAGAAGGTAGATGGCTACACCTTC.

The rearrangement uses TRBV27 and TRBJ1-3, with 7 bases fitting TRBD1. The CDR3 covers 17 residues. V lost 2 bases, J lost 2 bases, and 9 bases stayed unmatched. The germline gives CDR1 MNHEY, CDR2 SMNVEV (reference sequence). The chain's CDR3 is CASSLNPWTGAGNTIYF. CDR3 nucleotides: TGTGCCAGCAGTTTAAATCCCTGGACAGGAGCTGGAAACACCATATATTTT.

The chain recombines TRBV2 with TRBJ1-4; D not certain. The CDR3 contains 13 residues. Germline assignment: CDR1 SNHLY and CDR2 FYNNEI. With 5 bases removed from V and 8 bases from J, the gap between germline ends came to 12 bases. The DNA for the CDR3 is TGTGCCAGCAGTCCGCGGGAGCGGGAAAAACTGTTTTTT. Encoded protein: CASSPREREKLFF.

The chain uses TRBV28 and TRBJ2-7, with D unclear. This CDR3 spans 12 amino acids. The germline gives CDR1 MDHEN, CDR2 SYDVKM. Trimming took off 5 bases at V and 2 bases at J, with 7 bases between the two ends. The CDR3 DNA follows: TGTGCCAGCAGTCCCACCACCTACGAGCAGTACTTC. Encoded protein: CASSPTTYEQYF.

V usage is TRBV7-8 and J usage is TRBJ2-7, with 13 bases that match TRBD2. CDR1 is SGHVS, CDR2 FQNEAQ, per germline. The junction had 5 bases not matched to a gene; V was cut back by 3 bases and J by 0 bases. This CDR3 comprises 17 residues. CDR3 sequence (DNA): TGTGCCAGCAGCTTTGGACTAGCGGGAGCCCACTCCTACGAGCAGTACTTC. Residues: CASSFGLAGAHSYEQYF. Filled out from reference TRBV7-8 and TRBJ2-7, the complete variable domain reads GAGVSQSPRYKVAKRGQDVALRCDPISGHVSLFWYQQALGQGPEFLTYFQNEAQLDKSGLPSDRFFAERPEGSVSTLKIQRTQQEDSAVYLCASSFGLAGAHSYEQYFGPGTRLTVT.

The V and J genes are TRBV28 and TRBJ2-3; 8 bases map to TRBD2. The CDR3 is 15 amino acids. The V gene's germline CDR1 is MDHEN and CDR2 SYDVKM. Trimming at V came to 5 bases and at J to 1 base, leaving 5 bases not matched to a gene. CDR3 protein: CASSPAGAGTDTQYF. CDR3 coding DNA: TGTGCCAGCAGTCCAGCGGGAGCGGGCACAGATACGCAGTATTTT.